This T cell receptor beta chain was captured by sequencing in a study of OX40 agonist ivuxolimab in advanced cancers. Study findings and constraints: Some patients who did not respond also had low normalized T-cell clonal expansion.

Sequenced by immunoSEQ multiplex PCR; TCRdb stores in-frame clones only, minus some. The sample holds 60,000 or so clones; 94% are singletons and the top ten take roughly 19%. Germline V gene sequence: CDR1 LNHDA, CDR2 SQIVND (reference sequence). CDR3 length: 16 amino acids. V shed 6 bases, J shed 5 bases, and the junction held 9 bases outside the gene matches. This clone has only a few counts. Its matching antigen is unknown. The chain uses TRBV19 and TRBJ2-5, with 13 bases that match TRBD2. This material consisted of CD4+ or CD8+ T cells sorted from blood, taken in a trial of the OX40 agonist ivuxolimab. The clonotype originates from an adult with an advanced solid tumor such as melanoma, head and neck, liver or kidney cancer. CDR3 in amino acids: CASRRLAGGHGETQYF. CDR3 nucleotide sequence: TGTGCCAGTAGGAGACTAGCGGGAGGCCATGGGGAGACCCAGTACTTC.